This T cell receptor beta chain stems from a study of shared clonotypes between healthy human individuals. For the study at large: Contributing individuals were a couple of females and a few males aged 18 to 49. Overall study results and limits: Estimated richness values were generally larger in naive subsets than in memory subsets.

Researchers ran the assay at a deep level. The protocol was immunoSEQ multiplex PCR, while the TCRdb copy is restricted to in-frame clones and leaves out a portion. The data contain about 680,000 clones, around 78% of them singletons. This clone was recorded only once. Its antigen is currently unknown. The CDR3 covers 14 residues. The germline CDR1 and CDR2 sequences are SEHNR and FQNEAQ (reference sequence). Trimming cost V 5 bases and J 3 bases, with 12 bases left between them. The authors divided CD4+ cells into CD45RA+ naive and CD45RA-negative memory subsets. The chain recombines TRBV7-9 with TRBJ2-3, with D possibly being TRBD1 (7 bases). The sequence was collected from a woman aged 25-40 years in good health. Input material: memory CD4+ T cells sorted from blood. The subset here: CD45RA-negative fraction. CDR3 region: CASSAGQITDTQYF. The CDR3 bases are TGTGCCAGCAGCGCGGGACAGATTACAGATACGCAGTATTTT.